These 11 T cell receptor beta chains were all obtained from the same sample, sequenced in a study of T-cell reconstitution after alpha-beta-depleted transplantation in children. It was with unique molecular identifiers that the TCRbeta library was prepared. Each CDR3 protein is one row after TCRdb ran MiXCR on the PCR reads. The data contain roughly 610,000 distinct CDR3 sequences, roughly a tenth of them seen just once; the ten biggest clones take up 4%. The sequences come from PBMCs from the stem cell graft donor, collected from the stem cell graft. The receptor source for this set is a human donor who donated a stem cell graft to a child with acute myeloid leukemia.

DNA of the CDR3: TGTGCCAGCAGCTTAGTGGACAGGGACACAGATACGCAGTATTTT. Protein: CASSLVDRDTDTQYF. V usage is TRBV7-9 and J usage is TRBJ2-3, with 8 bases fitting TRBD1. The germline gives CDR1 SEHNR, CDR2 FQNEAQ (reference sequence). V lost 1 base and J lost 2; bases outside the gene matches: 2. The CDR3 is made up of 15 amino acids.

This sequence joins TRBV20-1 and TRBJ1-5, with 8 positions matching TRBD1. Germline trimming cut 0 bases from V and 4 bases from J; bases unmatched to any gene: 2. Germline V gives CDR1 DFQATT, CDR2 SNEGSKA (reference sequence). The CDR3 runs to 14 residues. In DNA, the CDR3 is TGCAGTGCTAGAGAGTGGACAGGGAATCAGCCCCAGCATTTT. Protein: CSAREWTGNQPQHF.

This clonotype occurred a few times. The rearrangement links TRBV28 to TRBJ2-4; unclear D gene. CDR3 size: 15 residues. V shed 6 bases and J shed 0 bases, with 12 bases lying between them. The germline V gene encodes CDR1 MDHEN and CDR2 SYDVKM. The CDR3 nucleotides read TGTGCCAGCAGCCCGAGACAACTAGCCAAAAACATTCAGTACTTC. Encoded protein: CASSPRQLAKNIQYF.

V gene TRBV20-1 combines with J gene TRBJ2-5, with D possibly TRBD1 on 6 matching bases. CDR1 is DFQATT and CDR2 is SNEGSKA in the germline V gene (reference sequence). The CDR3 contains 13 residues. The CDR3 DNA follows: TGCAGCGCCCCGCAGGGGAAAGGGGAGACCCAGTACTTC. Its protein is CSAPQGKGETQYF.

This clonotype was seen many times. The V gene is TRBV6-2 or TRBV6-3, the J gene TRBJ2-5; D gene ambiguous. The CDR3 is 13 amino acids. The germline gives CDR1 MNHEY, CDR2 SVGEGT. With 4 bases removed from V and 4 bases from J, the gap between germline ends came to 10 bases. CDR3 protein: CASSFLGGETQYF. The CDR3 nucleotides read TGTGCCAGCAGTTTTTTGGGTGGAGAGACCCAGTACTTC.

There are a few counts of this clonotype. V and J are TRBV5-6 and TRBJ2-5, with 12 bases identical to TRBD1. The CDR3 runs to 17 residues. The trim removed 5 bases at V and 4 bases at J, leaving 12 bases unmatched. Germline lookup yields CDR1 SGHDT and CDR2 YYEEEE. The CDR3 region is CASSPGGGGQGAETQYF. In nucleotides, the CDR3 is TGTGCCAGCAGTCCAGGGGGCGGGGGACAGGGGGCAGAGACCCAGTACTTC. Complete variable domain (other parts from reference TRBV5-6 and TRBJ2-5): DAGVTQSPTHLIKTRGQQVTLRCSPKSGHDTVSWYQQALGQGPQFIFQYYEEEERQRGNFPDRFSGHQFPNYSSELNVNALLLGDSALYLCASSPGGGGQGAETQYFGPGTRLLVL.

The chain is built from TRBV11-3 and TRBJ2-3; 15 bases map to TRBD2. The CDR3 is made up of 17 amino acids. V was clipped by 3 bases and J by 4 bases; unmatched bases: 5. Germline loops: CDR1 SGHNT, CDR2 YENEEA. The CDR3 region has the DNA TGTGCCAGCAGCTTCGGGACTAGCGGGAGGAGGGCAGATACGCAGTATTTT. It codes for CASSFGTSGRRADTQYF. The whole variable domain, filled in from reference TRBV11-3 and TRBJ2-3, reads EAGVVQSPRYKIIEKKQPVAFWCNPISGHNTLYWYLQNLGQGPELLIRYENEEAVDDSQLPKDRFSAERLKGVDSTLKIQPAELGDSAVYLCASSFGTSGRRADTQYFGPGTRLTVL.

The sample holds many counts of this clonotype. Here the CDR3 reads CASSISAGGPNEQFF. CDR3 nucleotides: TGTGCCAGCAGCATATCAGCGGGAGGGCCGAATGAGCAGTTCTTC. This chain connects TRBV7-2 to TRBJ2-1; 10 bases line up with TRBD2. Germline CDR1 SGHTA, CDR2 FQGNSA. The CDR3 extends over 15 amino acids. V shed 5 bases, J shed 7 bases, and the junction held 8 bases outside the gene matches.

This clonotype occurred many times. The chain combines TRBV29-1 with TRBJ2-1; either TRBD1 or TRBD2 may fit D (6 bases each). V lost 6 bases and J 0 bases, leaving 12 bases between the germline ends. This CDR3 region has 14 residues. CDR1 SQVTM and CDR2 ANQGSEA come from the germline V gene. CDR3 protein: CSVKGGSSYNEQFF. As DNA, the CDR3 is TGCAGCGTAAAAGGGGGGAGCTCCTACAATGAGCAGTTCTTC.

CDR3 in amino acids: CASSLIRKNIQYF. DNA of the CDR3: TGTGCCAGCAGCTTAATCCGGAAAAACATTCAGTACTTC. The chain is built from TRBV7-9 and TRBJ2-4; D is ambiguous. The CDR3 totals 13 residues. Looked up from germline, CDR1 is SEHNR and CDR2 is FQNEAQ (reference sequence). The V end was cut by 2 bases, the J end by 4 bases, with 6 bases between. The whole variable domain, remainder taken from reference TRBV7-9 and TRBJ2-4, is DTGVSQNPRHKITKRGQNVTFRCDPISEHNRLYWYRQTLGQGPEFLTYFQNEAQLEKSRLLSDRFSAERPKGSFSTLEIQRTEQGDSAMYLCASSLIRKNIQYFGAGTRLSVL.

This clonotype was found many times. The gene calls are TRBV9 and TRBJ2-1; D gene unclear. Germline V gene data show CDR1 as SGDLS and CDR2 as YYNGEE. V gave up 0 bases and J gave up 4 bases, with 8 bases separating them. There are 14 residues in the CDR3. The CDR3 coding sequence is TGTGCCAGCAGCGTAGGGGCCAATTACAATGAGCAGTTCTTC. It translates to CASSVGANYNEQFF.